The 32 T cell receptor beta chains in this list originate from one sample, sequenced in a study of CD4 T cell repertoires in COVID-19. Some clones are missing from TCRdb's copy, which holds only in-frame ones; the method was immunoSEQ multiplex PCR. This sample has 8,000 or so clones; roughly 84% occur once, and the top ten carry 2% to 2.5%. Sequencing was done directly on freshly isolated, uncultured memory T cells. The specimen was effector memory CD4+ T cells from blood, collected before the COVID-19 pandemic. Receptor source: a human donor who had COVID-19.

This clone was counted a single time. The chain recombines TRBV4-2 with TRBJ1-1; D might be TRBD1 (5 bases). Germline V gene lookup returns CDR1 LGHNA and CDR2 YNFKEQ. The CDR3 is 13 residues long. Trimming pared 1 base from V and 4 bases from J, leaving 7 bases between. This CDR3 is CASSQAGRTEAFF. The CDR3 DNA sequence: TGTGCCAGCAGCCAAGCAGGGCGCACTGAAGCTTTCTTT.

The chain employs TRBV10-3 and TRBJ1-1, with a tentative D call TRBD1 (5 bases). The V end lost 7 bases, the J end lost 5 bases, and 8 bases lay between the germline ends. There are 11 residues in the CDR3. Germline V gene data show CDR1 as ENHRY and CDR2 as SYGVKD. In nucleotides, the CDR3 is TGTGCCATCATGGGGGGGACTGAAGCTTTCTTT. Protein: CAIMGGTEAFF.

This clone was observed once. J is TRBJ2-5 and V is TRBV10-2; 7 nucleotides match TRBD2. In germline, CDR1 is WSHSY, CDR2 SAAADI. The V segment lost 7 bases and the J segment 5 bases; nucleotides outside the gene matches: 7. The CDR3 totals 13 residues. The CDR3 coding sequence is TGCGCCAGCAAGGCTAGCGGTGGGGAGACCCAGTACTTC. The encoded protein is CASKASGGETQYF.

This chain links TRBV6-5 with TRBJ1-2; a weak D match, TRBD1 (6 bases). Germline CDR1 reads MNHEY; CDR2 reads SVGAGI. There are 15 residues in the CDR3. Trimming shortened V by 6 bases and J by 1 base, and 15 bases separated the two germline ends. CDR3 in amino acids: CASRRSRTDNYGYTF. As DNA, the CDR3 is TGTGCCAGCAGACGGTCCCGGACAGATAACTATGGCTACACCTTC.

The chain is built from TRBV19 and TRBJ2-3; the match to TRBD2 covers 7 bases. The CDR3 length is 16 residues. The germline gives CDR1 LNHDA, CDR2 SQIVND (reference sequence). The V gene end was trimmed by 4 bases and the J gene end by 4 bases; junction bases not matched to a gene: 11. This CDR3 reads CASSRSRVGGSDTQYF. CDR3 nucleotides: TGTGCCAGTAGTAGAAGCAGGGTGGGGGGGTCAGATACGCAGTATTTT.

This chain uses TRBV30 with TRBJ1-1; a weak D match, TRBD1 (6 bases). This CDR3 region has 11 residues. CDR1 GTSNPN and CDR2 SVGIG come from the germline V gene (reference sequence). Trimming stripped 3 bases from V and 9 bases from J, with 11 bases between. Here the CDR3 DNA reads TGTGCCTGGAGCCTACAGGGAAAAGCTTTCTTT. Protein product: CAWSLQGKAFF.

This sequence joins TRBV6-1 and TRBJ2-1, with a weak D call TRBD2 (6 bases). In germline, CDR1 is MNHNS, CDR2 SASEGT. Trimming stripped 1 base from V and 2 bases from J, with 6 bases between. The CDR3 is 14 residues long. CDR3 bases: TGTGCCAGCAGTGAAGGACTAGCCTACAATGAGCAGTTCTTC. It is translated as CASSEGLAYNEQFF.

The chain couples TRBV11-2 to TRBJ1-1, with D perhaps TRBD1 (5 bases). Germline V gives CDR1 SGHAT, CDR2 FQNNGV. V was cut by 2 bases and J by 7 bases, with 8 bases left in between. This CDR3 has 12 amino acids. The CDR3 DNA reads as TGTGCCAGCAGCTTATTCCAGGGTGAAGCTTTCTTT. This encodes CASSLFQGEAFF.

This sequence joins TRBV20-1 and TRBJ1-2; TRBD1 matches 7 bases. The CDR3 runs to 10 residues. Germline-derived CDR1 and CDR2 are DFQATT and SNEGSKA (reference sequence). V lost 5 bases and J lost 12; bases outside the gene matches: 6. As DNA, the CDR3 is TGCAGTGCTGGGGACAGCGTTGACACCTTC. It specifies CSAGDSVDTF.

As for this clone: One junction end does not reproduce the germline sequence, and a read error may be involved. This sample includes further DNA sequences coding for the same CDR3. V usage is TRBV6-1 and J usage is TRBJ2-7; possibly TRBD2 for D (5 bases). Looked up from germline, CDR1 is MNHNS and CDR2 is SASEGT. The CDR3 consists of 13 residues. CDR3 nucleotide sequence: TGCGCCAGCAGACTACCTAGCTCCTACGAGCAGTACTTC. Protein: CASRLPSSYEQYF.

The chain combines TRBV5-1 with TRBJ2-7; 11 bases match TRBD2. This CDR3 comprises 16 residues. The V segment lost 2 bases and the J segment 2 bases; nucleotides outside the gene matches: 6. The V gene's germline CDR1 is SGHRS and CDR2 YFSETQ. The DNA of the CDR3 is TGCGCCAGCAGCTTTACCCTAGCGGGGGGTACCTACGAGCAGTACTTC. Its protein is CASSFTLAGGTYEQYF.

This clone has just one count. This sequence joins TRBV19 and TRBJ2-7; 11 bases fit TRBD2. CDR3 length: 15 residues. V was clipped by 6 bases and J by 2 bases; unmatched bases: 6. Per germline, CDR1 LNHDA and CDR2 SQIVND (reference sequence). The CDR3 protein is CASSPRLAGTYEQYF. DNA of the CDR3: TGTGCCAGTAGCCCCCGACTAGCGGGGACCTACGAGCAGTACTTC.

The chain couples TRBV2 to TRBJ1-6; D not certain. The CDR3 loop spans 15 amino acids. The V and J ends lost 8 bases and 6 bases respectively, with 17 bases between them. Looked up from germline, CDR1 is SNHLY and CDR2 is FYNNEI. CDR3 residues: CASGRDRPANSPLHF. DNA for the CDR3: TGTGCCAGCGGGCGGGATCGGCCCGCTAATTCACCCCTCCACTTT.

The CDR3 nucleotides are TGTGCCAGCAGTGAGCAGGCCCAGGGGAGTGGCTACACCTTC. This sequence encodes CASSEQAQGSGYTF. The rearrangement uses TRBV6-1 and TRBJ1-2; D possibly corresponds to TRBD1 (6 bases). CDR3 length: 14 residues. V dropped 3 bases and J dropped 7 bases, with 15 bases sitting between them. The germline gives CDR1 MNHNS, CDR2 SASEGT.

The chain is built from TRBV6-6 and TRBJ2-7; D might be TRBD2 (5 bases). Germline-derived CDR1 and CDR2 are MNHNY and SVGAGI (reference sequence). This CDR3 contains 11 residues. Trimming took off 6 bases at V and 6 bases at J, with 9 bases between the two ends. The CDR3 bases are TGTGCCAGCAGAAGAGGGTTCGAGCAGTACTTC. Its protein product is CASRRGFEQYF.

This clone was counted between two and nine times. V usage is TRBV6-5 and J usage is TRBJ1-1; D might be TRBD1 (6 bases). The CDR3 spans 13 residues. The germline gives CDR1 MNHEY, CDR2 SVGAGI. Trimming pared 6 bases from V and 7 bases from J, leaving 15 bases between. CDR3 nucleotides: TGTGCCAGCAGGATCCGGGACAACGGTGAAGCTTTCTTT. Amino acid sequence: CASRIRDNGEAFF.

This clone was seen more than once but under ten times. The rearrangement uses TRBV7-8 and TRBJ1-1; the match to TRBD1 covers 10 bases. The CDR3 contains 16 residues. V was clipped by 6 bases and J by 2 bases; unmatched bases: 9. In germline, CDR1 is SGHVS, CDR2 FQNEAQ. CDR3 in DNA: TGTGCCAGCAGGACAGGGGGCGGATTCGGTAACACTGAAGCTTTCTTT. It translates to CASRTGGGFGNTEAFF.

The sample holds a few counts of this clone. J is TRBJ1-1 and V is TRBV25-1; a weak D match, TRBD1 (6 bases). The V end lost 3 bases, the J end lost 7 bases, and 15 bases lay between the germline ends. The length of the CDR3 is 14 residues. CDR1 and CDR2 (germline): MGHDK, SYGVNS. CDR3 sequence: CASSEFGGSREAFF. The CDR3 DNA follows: TGTGCCAGCAGTGAGTTTGGGGGCAGCCGTGAAGCTTTCTTT.

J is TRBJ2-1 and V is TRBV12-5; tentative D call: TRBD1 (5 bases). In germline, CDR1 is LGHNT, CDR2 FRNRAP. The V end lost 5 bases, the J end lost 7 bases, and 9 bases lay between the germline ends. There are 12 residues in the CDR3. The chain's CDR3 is CASGGRVNEQFF. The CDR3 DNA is TGTGCTAGTGGTGGCAGGGTTAATGAGCAGTTCTTC.

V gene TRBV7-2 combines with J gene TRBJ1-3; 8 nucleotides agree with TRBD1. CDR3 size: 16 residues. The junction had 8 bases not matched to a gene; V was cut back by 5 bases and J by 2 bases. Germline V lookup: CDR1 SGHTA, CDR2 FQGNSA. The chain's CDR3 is CASSPWTGPTGNTIYF. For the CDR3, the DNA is TGTGCCAGCAGCCCCTGGACAGGGCCCACTGGAAACACCATATATTTT.

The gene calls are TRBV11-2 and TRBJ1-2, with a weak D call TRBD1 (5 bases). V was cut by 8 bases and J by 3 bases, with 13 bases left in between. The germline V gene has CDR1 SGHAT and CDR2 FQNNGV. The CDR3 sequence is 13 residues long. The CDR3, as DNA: TGTGCCAGCGGATCGGACATTTACTATGGCTACACCTTC. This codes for CASGSDIYYGYTF.

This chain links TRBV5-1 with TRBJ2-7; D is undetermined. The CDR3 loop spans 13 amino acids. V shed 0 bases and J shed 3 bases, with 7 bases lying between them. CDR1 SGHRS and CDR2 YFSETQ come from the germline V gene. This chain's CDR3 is CASSLASLYEQYF. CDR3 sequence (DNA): TGCGCCAGCAGCTTGGCGAGTCTCTACGAGCAGTACTTC.

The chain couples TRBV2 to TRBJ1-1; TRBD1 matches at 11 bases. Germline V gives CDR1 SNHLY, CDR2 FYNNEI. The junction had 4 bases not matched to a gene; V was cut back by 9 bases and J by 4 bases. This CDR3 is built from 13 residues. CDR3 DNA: TGTGCCAGTGGGACAGGGGGTCGCACTGAAGCTTTCTTT. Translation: CASGTGGRTEAFF. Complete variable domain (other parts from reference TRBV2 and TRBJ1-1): EPEVTQTPSHQVTQMGQEVILRCVPISNHLYFYWYRQILGQKVEFLVSFYNNEISEKSEIFDDQFSVERPDGSNFTLKIRSTKLEDSAMYFCASGTGGRTEAFFGQGTRLTVV.

The CDR3 region is CASSVAGGLTSDNTEAFF. In DNA form, the CDR3 reads TGTGCCAGCAGCGTAGCTGGGGGGTTAACGAGCGATAACACTGAAGCTTTCTTT. The chain joins TRBV9 to TRBJ1-1, with D possibly TRBD1 on 5 matching bases. The CDR3 spans 18 residues. The germline V gene encodes CDR1 SGDLS and CDR2 YYNGEE. Trimming stripped 0 bases from V and 2 bases from J, with 20 bases between.

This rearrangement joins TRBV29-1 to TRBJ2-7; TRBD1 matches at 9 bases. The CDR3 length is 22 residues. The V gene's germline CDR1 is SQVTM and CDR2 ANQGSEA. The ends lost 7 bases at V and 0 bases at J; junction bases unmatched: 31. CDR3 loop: CSAGKDRGRSPPRAGDSYEQYF. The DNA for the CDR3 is TGCAGCGCAGGCAAGGACAGGGGACGTTCCCCCCCCCGCGCGGGAGACTCCTACGAGCAGTACTTC.

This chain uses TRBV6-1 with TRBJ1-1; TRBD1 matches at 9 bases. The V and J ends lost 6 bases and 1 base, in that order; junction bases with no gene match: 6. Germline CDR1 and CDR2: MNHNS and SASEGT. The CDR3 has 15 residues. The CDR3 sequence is CASSRDRVPNTEAFF. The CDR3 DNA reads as TGTGCCAGCAGCCGGGACAGGGTACCGAACACTGAAGCTTTCTTT.

The CDR3 nucleotides are TGTGCCAGCAGCTTGGCGGGTTTTTACGAGCAGTACTTC. Protein product: CASSLAGFYEQYF. This chain joins TRBV5-4 and TRBJ2-7; D gene ambiguous. Per germline, CDR1 SGHNT and CDR2 YYREEE (reference sequence). This CDR3 has 13 residues. V dropped 0 bases and J dropped 4 bases, with 8 bases sitting between them.

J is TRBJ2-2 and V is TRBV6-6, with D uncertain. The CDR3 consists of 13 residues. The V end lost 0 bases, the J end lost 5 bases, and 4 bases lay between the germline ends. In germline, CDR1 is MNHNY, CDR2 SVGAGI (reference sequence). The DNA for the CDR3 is TGTGCCAGCAGTTACTCTCATACCGGGGAGCTGTTTTTT. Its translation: CASSYSHTGELFF.

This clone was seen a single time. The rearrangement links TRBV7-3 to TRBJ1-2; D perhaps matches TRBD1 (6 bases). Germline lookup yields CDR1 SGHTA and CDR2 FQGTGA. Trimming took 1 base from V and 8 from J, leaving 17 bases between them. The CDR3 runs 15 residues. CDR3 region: CASSLILSGARGYTF. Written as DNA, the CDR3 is TGTGCCAGCAGCTTAATACTTTCAGGGGCAAGGGGCTACACCTTC.

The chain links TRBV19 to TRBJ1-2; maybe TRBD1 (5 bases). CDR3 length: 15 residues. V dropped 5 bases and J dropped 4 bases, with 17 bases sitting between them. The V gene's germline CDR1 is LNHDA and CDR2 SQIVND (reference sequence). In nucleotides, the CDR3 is TGTGCCAGTAGTTCGCAGGGCAGATGGGGCTATGGCTACACCTTC. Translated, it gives CASSSQGRWGYGYTF. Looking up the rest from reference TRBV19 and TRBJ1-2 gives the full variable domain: DGGITQSPKYLFRKEGQNVTLSCEQNLNHDAMYWYRQDPGQGLRLIYYSQIVNDFQKGDIAEGYSVSREKKESFPLTVTSAQKNPTAFYLCASSSQGRWGYGYTFGSGTRLTVV.

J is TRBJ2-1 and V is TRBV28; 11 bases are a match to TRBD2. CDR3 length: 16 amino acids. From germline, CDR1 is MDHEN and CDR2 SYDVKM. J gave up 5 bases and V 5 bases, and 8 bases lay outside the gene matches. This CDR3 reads CASSPATSGRHNEQFF. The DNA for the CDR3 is TGTGCCAGCAGTCCGGCAACTAGCGGGAGACACAATGAGCAGTTCTTC.

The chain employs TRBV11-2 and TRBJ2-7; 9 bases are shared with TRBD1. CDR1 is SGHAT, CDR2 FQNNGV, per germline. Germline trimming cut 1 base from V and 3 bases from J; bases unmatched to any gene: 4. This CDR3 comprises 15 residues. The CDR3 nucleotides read TGTGCCAGCAGCTTAGGGGTGACAGGGGGCTACGAGCAGTACTTC. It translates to CASSLGVTGGYEQYF. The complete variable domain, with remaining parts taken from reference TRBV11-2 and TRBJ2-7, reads EAGVAQSPRYKIIEKRQSVAFWCNPISGHATLYWYQQILGQGPKLLIQFQNNGVVDDSQLPKDRFSAERLKGVDSTLKIQPAKLEDSAVYLCASSLGVTGGYEQYFGPGTRLTVT.